These 25 T cell receptor beta chains share one sample of origin, sequenced in a study of T cell repertoires in cytomegalovirus infection. Via MiXCR, TCRdb re-called the reads, giving one row per CDR3 protein. The sample lists 900,000 to 950,000 distinct CDR3 sequences; 30% to 40% were seen once. The antigens for these receptors are not known. The source material was cultured CD8+ T cells from PBMCs, sampled from culture after CMV antigen stimulation. These receptors were obtained from a human donor in good health (CMV status not recorded). Some clones in this sample may be carry-over from other donors' samples.

V gene TRBV19 combines with J gene TRBJ2-1, with TRBD2 matching 8 bases. Germline CDR1 is LNHDA and CDR2 is SQIVND (reference sequence). Trimming removed 6 bases from V and 2 bases from J; junction bases left unmatched: 9. This CDR3 is 16 amino acids long. The CDR3 coding sequence is TGTGCCAGTAGGCGGGGGGCCGCCGGGGCCTACAATGAGCAGTTCTTC. It translates to CASRRGAAGAYNEQFF.

In its sample, this clonotype was seen a few times. The chain couples TRBV15 to TRBJ2-7; 7 bases are shared with TRBD1. The germline CDR1 and CDR2 sequences are LNHNV and YYDKDF (reference sequence). The CDR3 loop spans 14 amino acids. V lost 1 base to trimming and J lost 2 bases; unmatched junction nucleotides: 2. CDR3 in DNA: TGTGCCACCAGCAGAGGGGACAGCACCTACGAGCAGTACTTC. This gives the protein CATSRGDSTYEQYF.

The rearrangement uses TRBV2 and TRBJ2-1; 12 bases align to TRBD2. With 6 bases clipped from V and 9 bases from J, the junction kept 12 bases outside the gene matches. The CDR3 has 16 residues. From germline, CDR1 is SNHLY and CDR2 FYNNEI. The CDR3 reads CASSPLLAGGHFEQFF. CDR3 DNA sequence: TGTGCCAGCAGCCCTCTACTAGCGGGGGGCCATTTTGAGCAGTTCTTC.

This clonotype was seen only a few times. The chain uses TRBV11-2 and TRBJ2-2; D gene uncertain. V lost 0 bases and J 5 bases, leaving 10 bases between the germline ends. Germline loops: CDR1 SGHAT, CDR2 FQNNGV. This CDR3 region has 15 residues. CDR3 residues: CASSLDQQKTGELFF. CDR3 coding DNA: TGTGCCAGCAGCTTAGATCAGCAAAAAACCGGGGAGCTGTTTTTT.

In this sample, this clonotype turned up a few times. The CDR3, as DNA: TGCGCCAGCGTCCCGGACAGCAATCAGCCCCAGCATTTT. This sequence encodes CASVPDSNQPQHF. This rearrangement joins TRBV23-1 to TRBJ1-5; D is ambiguous. TRBV23-1 is an ORF, and what it does is uncertain. CDR3 length: 13 amino acids. With 8 bases removed from V and 1 base from J, the gap between germline ends came to 9 bases.

This clonotype was seen only a few times. The V gene is TRBV7-8, the J gene TRBJ2-7; D gene uncertain. There are 14 residues in the CDR3. V was pared by 4 bases and J by 4 bases, with 14 bases between. The germline V gene encodes CDR1 SGHVS and CDR2 FQNEAQ. CDR3 DNA: TGTGCCAGCAGCTCGTTGACACTTTCTTACGAGCAGTACGTC. It translates to CASSSLTLSYEQYV.

This clonotype was seen ten or more times. The gene calls are TRBV7-2 and TRBJ2-3; either TRBD1 or TRBD2 may fit D (6 bases each). The CDR3 totals 16 residues. CDR1 is SGHTA, CDR2 FQGNSA, per germline. V was cut by 3 bases and J by 2 bases, with 15 bases left in between. CDR3 sequence reads: CASSFRIGGTTDTQYF. CDR3 coding DNA: TGTGCCAGCAGCTTTCGTATCGGGGGCACCACAGATACGCAGTATTTT.

In this sample, this clonotype turned up a few times. This chain uses TRBV6-1 with TRBJ2-7; D is undetermined. V was shortened by 2 bases and J by 3 bases, with 8 bases between the two germline ends. The CDR3 length is 13 residues. In germline, CDR1 is MNHNS, CDR2 SASEGT. This CDR3 reads CASSEHELYEQYV. DNA for the CDR3: TGTGCCAGCAGTGAACACGAACTCTACGAGCAGTACGTC.

The V call is TRBV12-3 or TRBV12-4, the J call TRBJ1-3, with a weak D call TRBD1 (5 bases). The CDR3 sequence is 16 residues long. The V end lost 5 bases, the J end lost 4 bases, and 18 bases lay between the germline ends. This CDR3 reads CASSPGPPTSGNTIYF. The CDR3 nucleotides are TGTGCCAGCAGTCCAGGGCCACCTACTAGCGGAAACACCATATATTTT.

This clonotype was observed a handful of times. The CDR3 loop is CASSLRGAGHEQYV. The CDR3 nucleotides read TGTGCCAGCAGTTTACGCGGGGCAGGCCACGAGCAGTACGTC. The rearrangement links TRBV6-5 to TRBJ2-7; possible D gene TRBD2, 6 bases. V lost 4 bases, J lost 5 bases, and 15 bases lay in between. Germline V gene sequence: CDR1 MNHEY, CDR2 SVGAGI. CDR3 length: 14 amino acids.

The chain employs TRBV4-1 and TRBJ2-7; TRBD1 might be the D (5 bases). Germline lookup yields CDR1 MGHRA and CDR2 YSYEKL. Trimming removed 3 bases from V and 3 bases from J, with 15 bases in between. CDR3 size: 15 residues. As DNA, the CDR3 is TGCGCCAGCAGCCAGGGGCCCAATTGGGACTACGAGCAGTACTTC. Its translation: CASSQGPNWDYEQYF.

A word on this clonotype: Compared with germline, one end of the junction differs, possibly owing to a read error. The genes are TRBV2 and TRBJ2-1; D perhaps matches TRBD2 (5 bases). Germline CDR1 is SNHLY and CDR2 is FYNNEI. The CDR3 is made up of 17 amino acids. The CDR3 region has the DNA TGTGCCAGCAGTACCCCGACCGGGGTGAGCTCCCACAATGAGCAGTTCTTC. This sequence encodes CASSTPTGVSSHNEQFF. The variable domain in full, with the rest retrieved from reference TRBV2 and TRBJ2-1, is EPEVTQTPSHQVTQMGQEVILRCVPISNHLYFYWYRQILGQKVEFLVSFYNNEISEKSEIFDDQFSVERPDGSNFTLKIRSTKLEDSAMYFCASSTPTGVSSHNEQFFGPGTRLTVL.

This clonotype was seen at least ten times. The V and J genes are TRBV7-8 and TRBJ1-1; a weak D match, TRBD1 (5 bases). Trimming cost V 5 bases and J 1 base, with 8 bases left between them. The germline gives CDR1 SGHVS, CDR2 FQNEAQ. The CDR3 has 13 amino acids. The CDR3 DNA follows: TGTGCCAGCAGCCCGGGACCGAACACTGAAGCTTTCTTT. Its protein product is CASSPGPNTEAFF.

This clonotype came up a few times. This chain joins TRBV5-5 and TRBJ2-6, with TRBD1 matching over 10 bases. With V trimmed by 4 bases and J by 1 base, 5 bases remained unmatched. The germline CDR1 and CDR2 sequences are SGHKS and YYEKEE (reference sequence). The CDR3 covers 17 residues. CDR3 sequence: CASSLDRGYSGANVLTF. CDR3 nucleotides: TGTGCCAGCAGCCTGGACAGGGGGTATTCTGGGGCCAACGTCCTGACTTTC.

The chain uses TRBV6-2 or TRBV6-3 and TRBJ2-7; 7 bases fit TRBD1. The CDR3 extends over 16 amino acids. Germline V gene sequence: CDR1 MNHEY, CDR2 SVGEGT. V was pared by 2 bases and J by 2 bases, with 9 bases of the junction left unmatched. The CDR3 coding sequence is TGTGCCAGCAGTTACCGAACGACAGGGTATACCTACGAGCAGTACGTC. Translating it yields CASSYRTTGYTYEQYV.

The chain is built from TRBV6-5 and TRBJ1-2, with 9 bases identical to TRBD1. The J segment lost 7 bases and the V segment lost 2 bases, leaving 2 bases of the junction unmatched. From germline, CDR1 is MNHEY and CDR2 SVGAGI. The CDR3 runs to 13 residues. Here the CDR3 reads CASSYGTGLGYTF. For the CDR3, the DNA is TGTGCCAGCAGTTACGGGACAGGGCTTGGCTACACCTTC.

This clonotype was seen repeatedly, ten times or more. The chain uses TRBV12-3 or TRBV12-4 and TRBJ2-1; D is undetermined. Between the trimmed V and J ends, which lost 7 bases and 2 bases, there was a span of 6 bases. The CDR3 is made up of 12 amino acids. CDR3 loop: CASTGTYNEQFF. CDR3 nucleotide sequence: TGTGCCAGCACGGGCACCTACAATGAGCAGTTCTTC.

The chain combines TRBV10-2 with TRBJ1-1; D not certain. The germline CDR1 and CDR2 sequences are WSHSY and SAAADI. This CDR3 is 16 amino acids long. V was shortened by 3 bases and J by 0 bases, with 14 bases between the two germline ends. The CDR3 here is CASSEPRMHMNTEAFF. Here the CDR3 DNA reads TGCGCCAGCAGTGAACCCAGAATGCACATGAACACTGAAGCTTTCTTT.

The chain recombines TRBV27 with TRBJ1-4, with D maybe TRBD1 (5 bases). V lost 6 bases to trimming and J lost 3 bases, with 23 bases between them. CDR1 and CDR2 (germline): MNHEY, SMNVEV (reference sequence). This CDR3 contains 18 residues. CDR3 sequence reads: CASSPGWRTQVSNEKLFF. Here the CDR3 DNA reads TGTGCCAGCAGCCCCGGGTGGAGGACACAAGTCTCTAATGAAAAACTGTTTTTT. The full variable domain, rest sourced from reference TRBV27 and TRBJ1-4, is EAQVTQNPRYLITVTGKKLTVTCSQNMNHEYMSWYRQDPGLGLRQIYYSMNVEVTDKGDVPEGYKVSRKEKRNFPLILESPSPNQTSLYFCASSPGWRTQVSNEKLFFGSGTQLSVL.

This clonotype was found a few times. The chain recombines TRBV11-2 with TRBJ2-5, with no clear D. The V and J ends lost 8 bases and 7 bases respectively, with 8 bases between them. CDR1 and CDR2 from the germline V gene are SGHAT and FQNNGV. CDR3 length: 10 amino acids. The CDR3 DNA follows: TGTGCCAGCGGTTCCGGGACCCAGTACTTC. As protein: CASGSGTQYF.

Only a few counts were recorded for this clonotype. V usage is TRBV7-9 and J usage is TRBJ1-1; D gene ambiguous. CDR1 and CDR2 (germline): SEHNR, FQNEAQ (reference sequence). V was clipped by 4 bases and J by 6 bases, with 12 bases between them. The CDR3 spans 13 residues. The DNA of the CDR3 is TGTGCCAGCAGCTCCTGGCTGGGTTCTGAAGCTTTCTTT. It codes for CASSSWLGSEAFF.

The chain combines TRBV9 with TRBJ1-2; 11 nucleotides align to TRBD1. Germline V lookup: CDR1 SGDLS, CDR2 YYNGEE. Trimming removed 6 bases from V and 5 bases from J; junction bases left unmatched: 6. The CDR3 extends over 14 amino acids. CDR3 DNA: TGTGCCAGCACCGCAGGACAGGGGGCTTATGGCTACACCTTC. Its translation is CASTAGQGAYGYTF.

V usage is TRBV7-9 and J usage is TRBJ1-2; weak D call: TRBD1 (5 bases). Trimming took 2 bases from V and 1 from J, leaving 11 bases between them. The germline CDR1 and CDR2 sequences are SEHNR and FQNEAQ (reference sequence). This CDR3 spans 15 amino acids. DNA of the CDR3: TGTGCCAGCAGCTTAAGAGGGGCCCATAACTATGGCTACACCTTC. Protein sequence: CASSLRGAHNYGYTF.

The chain links TRBV7-9 to TRBJ1-2; D is unresolved. Deletions cut 4 bases from V and 3 bases from J, with 15 bases between. This CDR3 has 15 residues. CDR1 is SEHNR, CDR2 FQNEAQ, per germline (reference sequence). In nucleotides, the CDR3 is TGTGCCAGCAGCTCGTCAGGCCCATCTCACTATGGCTACACCTTC. Translating it yields CASSSSGPSHYGYTF.

The chain has TRBV7-6 and TRBJ2-1; the D is unclear. The germline V and J ends were trimmed by 2 bases and 7 bases, with 9 bases remaining between them. The CDR3 is 13 amino acids. CDR1 is SGHVS, CDR2 FNYEAQ, per germline. The CDR3 protein is CASSLLKVNEQFF. In DNA form, the CDR3 reads TGTGCCAGCAGCTTATTGAAGGTTAATGAGCAGTTCTTC.